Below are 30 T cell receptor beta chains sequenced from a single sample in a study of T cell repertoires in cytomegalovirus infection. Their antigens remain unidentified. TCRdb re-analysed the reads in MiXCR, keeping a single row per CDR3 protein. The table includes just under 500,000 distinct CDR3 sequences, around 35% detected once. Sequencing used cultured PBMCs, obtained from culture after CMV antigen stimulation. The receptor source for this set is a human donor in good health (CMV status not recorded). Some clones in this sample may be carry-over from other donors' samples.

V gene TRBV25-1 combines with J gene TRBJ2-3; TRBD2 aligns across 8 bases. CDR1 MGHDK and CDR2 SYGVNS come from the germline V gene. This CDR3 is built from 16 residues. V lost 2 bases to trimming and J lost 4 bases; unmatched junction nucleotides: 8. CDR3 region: CASSESYGRAPDTQYF. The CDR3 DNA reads TGTGCCAGCAGTGAAAGCTACGGGAGGGCCCCAGATACGCAGTATTTT.

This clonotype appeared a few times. The CDR3 reads CASSRNPGQGTGELFF. The CDR3, as DNA: TGTGCCAGCTCACGGAATCCGGGACAGGGCACCGGGGAGCTGTTTTTT. This chain joins TRBV18 and TRBJ2-2, with 9 bases that match TRBD1. The CDR3 runs to 16 residues. Germline V gene sequence: CDR1 KGHSH, CDR2 LQKENI. Trimming took 4 bases from V and 4 from J; bases not matched to a gene: 7. The full variable domain, completed using reference TRBV18 and TRBJ2-2, is NAGVMQNPRHLVRRRGQEARLRCSPMKGHSHVYWYRQLPEEGLKFMVYLQKENIIDESGMPKERFSAEFPKEGPSILRIQQVVRGDSAAYFCASSRNPGQGTGELFFGEGSRLTVL.

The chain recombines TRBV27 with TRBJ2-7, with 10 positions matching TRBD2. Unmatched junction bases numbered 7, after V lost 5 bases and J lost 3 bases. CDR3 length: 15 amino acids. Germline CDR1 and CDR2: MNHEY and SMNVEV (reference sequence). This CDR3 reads CASSLAGVDLYEQYF. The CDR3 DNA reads TGTGCCAGCAGTCTAGCGGGAGTTGACCTCTACGAGCAGTACTTC.

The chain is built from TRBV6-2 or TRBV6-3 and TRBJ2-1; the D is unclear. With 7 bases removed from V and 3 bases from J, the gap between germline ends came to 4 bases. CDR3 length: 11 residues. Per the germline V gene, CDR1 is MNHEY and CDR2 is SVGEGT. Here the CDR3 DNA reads TGTGCCAGCAACGTCTACAATGAGCAGTTCTTC. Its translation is CASNVYNEQFF.

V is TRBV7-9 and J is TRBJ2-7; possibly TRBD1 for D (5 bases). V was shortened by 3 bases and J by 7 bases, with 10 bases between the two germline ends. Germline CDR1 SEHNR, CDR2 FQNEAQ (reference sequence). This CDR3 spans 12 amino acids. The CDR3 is CASSFRTHEQYV. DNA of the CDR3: TGTGCCAGCAGCTTCCGGACACATGAGCAGTACGTC.

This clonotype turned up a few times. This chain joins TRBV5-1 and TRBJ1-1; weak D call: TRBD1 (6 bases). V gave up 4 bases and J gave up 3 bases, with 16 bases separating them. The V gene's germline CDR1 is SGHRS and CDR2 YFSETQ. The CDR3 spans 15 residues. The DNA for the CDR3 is TGCGCCAGCAGCCCGGGTTCGGGGGCCGACACTGAAGCTTTCTTT. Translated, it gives CASSPGSGADTEAFF.

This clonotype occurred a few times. In DNA, the CDR3 is TGTGCCAGCAGCCCCCAGGCCGCAACTAATGAAAAACTGTTTTTT. This sequence encodes CASSPQAATNEKLFF. The chain links TRBV7-6 to TRBJ1-4, with D unclear. The CDR3 runs to 15 residues. The V end was cut by 5 bases, the J end by 0 bases, with 10 bases between. Germline V gene sequence: CDR1 SGHVS, CDR2 FNYEAQ.

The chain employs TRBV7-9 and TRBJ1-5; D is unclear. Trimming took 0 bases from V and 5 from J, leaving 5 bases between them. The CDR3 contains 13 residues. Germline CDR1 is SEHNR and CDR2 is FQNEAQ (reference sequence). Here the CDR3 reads CASSLALDQPQHF. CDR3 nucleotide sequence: TGTGCCAGCAGCTTAGCGCTTGATCAGCCCCAGCATTTT.

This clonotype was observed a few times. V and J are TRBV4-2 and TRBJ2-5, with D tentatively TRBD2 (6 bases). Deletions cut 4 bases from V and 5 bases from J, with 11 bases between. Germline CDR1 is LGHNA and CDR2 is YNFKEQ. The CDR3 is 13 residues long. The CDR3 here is CASSPESGETQYF. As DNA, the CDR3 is TGTGCCAGCAGCCCAGAGAGCGGGGAGACCCAGTACTTC.

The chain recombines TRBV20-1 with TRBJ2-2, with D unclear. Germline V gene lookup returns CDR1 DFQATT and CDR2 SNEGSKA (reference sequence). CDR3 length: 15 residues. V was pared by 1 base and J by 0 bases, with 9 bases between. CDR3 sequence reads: CSARGGNTNTGELFF. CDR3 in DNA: TGCAGTGCTAGAGGTGGCAACACGAACACCGGGGAGCTGTTTTTT.

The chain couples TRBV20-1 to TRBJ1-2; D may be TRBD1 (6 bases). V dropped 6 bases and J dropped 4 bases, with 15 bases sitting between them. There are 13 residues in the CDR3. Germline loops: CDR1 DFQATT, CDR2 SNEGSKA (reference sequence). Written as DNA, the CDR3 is TGCAGTGCCAGGACAGATGACCCCTATGGCTACACCTTC. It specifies CSARTDDPYGYTF.

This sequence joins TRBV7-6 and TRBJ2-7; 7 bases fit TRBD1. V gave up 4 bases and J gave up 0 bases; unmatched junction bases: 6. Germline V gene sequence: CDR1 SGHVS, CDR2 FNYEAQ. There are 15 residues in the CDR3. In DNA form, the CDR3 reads TGTGCCAGCAGCTACGAGACAGGGACCTCCTACGAGCAGTACTTC. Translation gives CASSYETGTSYEQYF.

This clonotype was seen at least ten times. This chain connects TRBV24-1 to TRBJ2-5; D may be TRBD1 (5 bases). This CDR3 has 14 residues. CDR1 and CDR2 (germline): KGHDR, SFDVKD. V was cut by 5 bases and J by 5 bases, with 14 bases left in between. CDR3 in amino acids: CATSAGQGVETQYF. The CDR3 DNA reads TGTGCCACCAGTGCTGGTCAGGGTGTGGAGACCCAGTACTTC.

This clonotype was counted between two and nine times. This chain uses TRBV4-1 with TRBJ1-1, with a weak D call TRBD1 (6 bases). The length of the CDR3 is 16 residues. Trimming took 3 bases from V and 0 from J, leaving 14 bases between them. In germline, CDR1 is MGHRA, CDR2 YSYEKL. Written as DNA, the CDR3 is TGCGCCAGCAGCCACAGAACCGGGACACTGAACACTGAAGCTTTCTTT. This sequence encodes CASSHRTGTLNTEAFF.

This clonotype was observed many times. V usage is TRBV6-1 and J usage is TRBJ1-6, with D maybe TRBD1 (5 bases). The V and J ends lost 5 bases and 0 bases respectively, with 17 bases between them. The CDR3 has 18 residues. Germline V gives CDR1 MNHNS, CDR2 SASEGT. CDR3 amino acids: CASSFQRQLSSYNSPLHF. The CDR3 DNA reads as TGTGCCAGCAGTTTCCAACGACAGCTAAGCTCCTATAATTCACCCCTCCACTTT.

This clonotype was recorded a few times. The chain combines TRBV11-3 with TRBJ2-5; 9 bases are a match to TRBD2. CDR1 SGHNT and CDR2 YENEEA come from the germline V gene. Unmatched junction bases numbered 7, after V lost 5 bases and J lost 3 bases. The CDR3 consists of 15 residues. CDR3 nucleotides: TGTGCCAGCAGCCAAGGGACTAGCAGAAAAGAGACCCAGTACTTC. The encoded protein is CASSQGTSRKETQYF.

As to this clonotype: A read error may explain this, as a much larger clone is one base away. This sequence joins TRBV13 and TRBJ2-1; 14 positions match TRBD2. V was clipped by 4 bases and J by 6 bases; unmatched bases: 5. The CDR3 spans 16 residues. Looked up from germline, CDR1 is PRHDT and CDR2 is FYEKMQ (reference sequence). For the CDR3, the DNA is TGTGCCAGCAGCTCGACTAGCGGGAGGGCCAGCAATGAGCAGTTCTTC. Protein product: CASSSTSGRASNEQFF.

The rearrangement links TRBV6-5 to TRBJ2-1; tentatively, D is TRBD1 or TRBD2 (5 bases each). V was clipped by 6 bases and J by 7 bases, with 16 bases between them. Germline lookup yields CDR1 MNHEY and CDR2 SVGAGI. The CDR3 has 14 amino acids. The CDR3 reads CASSRSEGKNEQFF. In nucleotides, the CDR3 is TGTGCCAGCAGCCGAAGTGAGGGGAAAAATGAGCAGTTCTTC.

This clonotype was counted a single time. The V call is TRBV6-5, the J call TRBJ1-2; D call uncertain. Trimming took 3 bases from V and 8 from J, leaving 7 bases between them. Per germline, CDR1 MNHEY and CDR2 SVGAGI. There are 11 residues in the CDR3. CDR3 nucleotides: TGTGCCAGCAGTTATGGGAGGGGCTACACCTTC. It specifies CASSYGRGYTF.

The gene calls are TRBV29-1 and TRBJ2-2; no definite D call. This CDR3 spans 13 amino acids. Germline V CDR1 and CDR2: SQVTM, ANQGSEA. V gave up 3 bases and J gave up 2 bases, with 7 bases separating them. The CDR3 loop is CSVDMENTGELFF. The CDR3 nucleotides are TGCAGCGTTGATATGGAAAACACCGGGGAGCTGTTTTTT.

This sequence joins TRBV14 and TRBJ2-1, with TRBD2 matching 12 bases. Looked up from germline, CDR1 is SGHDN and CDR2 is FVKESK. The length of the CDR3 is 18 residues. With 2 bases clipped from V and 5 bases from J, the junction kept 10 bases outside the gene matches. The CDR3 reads CASSQSLASGRDDNEQFF. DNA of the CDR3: TGTGCCAGCAGCCAATCTTTAGCTAGCGGGAGGGACGACAATGAGCAGTTCTTC.

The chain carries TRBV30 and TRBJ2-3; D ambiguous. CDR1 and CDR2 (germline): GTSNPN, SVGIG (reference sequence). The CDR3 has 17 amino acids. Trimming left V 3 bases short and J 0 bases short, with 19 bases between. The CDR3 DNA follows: TGTGCCTGGAGGACCCCCCCGGCCCTCACAAGCACAGATACGCAGTATTTT. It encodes CAWRTPPALTSTDTQYF.

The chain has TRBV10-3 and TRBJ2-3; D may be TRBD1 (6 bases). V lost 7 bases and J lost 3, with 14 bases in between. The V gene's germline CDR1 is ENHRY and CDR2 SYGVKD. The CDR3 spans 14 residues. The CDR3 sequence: CAIKNRAATDTQYF. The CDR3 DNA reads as TGTGCCATCAAGAACAGGGCTGCGACAGATACGCAGTATTTT.

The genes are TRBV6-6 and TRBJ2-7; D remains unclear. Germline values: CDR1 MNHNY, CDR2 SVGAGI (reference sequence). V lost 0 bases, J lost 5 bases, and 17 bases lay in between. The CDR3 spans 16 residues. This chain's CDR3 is CASSYSRFGRLDEQYF. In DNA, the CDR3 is TGTGCCAGCAGTTACTCGAGGTTCGGAAGGCTTGACGAGCAGTACTTC.

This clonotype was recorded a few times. CDR3 coding DNA: TGCGCCAGCAGCTTACGGCTAACCACAGATACGCAGTATTTT. Its translation is CASSLRLTTDTQYF. This chain links TRBV5-1 with TRBJ2-3; the D is unclear. Trimming took 2 bases from V and 2 from J, leaving 9 bases between them. This CDR3 has 14 amino acids. Germline V CDR1 and CDR2: SGHRS, YFSETQ.

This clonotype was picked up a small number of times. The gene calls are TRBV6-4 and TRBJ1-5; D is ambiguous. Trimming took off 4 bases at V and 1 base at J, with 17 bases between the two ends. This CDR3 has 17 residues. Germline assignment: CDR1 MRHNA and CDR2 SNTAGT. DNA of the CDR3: TGTGCCAGCAGTGGGCCTAGGGAGAGGGTCAGCAATCAGCCCCAGCATTTT. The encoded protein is CASSGPRERVSNQPQHF.

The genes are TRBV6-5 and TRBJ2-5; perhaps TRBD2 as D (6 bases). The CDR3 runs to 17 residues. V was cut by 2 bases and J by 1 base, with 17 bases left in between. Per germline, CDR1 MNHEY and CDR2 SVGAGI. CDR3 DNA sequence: TGTGCCAGCAGTTACGGGTTGCCCGGGAGTATCCAAGAGACCCAGTACTTC. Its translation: CASSYGLPGSIQETQYF.

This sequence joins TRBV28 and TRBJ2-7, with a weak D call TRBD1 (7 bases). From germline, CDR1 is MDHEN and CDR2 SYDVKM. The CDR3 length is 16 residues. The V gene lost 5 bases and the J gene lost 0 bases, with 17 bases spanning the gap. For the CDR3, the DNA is TGTGCCAGCAGTCTCGGGGGACAGACAGGCTCCTACGAGCAGTACTTC. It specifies CASSLGGQTGSYEQYF.

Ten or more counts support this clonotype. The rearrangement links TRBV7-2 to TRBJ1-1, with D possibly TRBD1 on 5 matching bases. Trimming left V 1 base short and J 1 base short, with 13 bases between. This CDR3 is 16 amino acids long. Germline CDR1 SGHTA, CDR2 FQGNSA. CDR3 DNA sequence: TGTGCCAGCAGCTTAGTATGGGACGGACAGAACACTGAAGCTTTCTTT. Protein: CASSLVWDGQNTEAFF.

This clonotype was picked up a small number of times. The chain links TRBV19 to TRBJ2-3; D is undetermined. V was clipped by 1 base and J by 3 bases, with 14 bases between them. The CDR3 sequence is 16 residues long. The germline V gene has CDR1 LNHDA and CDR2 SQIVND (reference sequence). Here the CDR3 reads CASSIGGYPSTDTQYF. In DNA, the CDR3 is TGTGCCAGTAGTATAGGGGGATATCCGTCGACAGATACGCAGTATTTT. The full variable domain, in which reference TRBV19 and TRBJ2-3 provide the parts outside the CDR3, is DGGITQSPKYLFRKEGQNVTLSCEQNLNHDAMYWYRQDPGQGLRLIYYSQIVNDFQKGDIAEGYSVSREKKESFPLTVTSAQKNPTAFYLCASSIGGYPSTDTQYFGPGTRLTVL.